This TCR beta chain came from a study of blood T cell repertoires in COVID-19. The assay was immunoSEQ multiplex PCR, and TCRdb's table has in-frame clones only and misses some. The sample consists of about 380,000 clones, around 89% of them appearing once. V dropped 6 bases and J dropped 11; count of bases not matched to a gene: 16. The CDR3 is 15 residues long. Germline CDR1 MDHEN, CDR2 SYDVKM. This sequence originates from a woman aged 18 to 35 who had recovered from COVID-19. Sequenced input: PBMCs or T cells enriched from blood (not recorded which). V usage is TRBV28 and J usage is TRBJ1-5; 7 bases line up with TRBD1. In nucleotides, the CDR3 is TGTGCCAGCAGCAACGTCCGGGACAGTGCCCTCACCCAGCATTTT. The encoded protein is CASSNVRDSALTQHF.